The 20 T cell receptor beta chains in this list originate from one sample, sequenced in a study of metastatic and nonmetastatic thyroid tumors. TCRdb re-called clones via MiXCR from the PCR reads. The sample records about 70,000 clones, about 17% being singletons. No patient received treatment before thyroid surgery. Input material: blood. The receptors shown here come from a female donor with papillary thyroid cancer or a benign thyroid nodule (not recorded which). Some clones in this sample may be carry-over from other donors' samples.

This clone was seen ten or more times. Possible read error: a much larger clone is one base away. In the same sample, other DNA sequences code for this CDR3. The chain's CDR3 is CASSLGLGQQNTEAFF. CDR3 sequence (DNA): TGCGCCAGCAGCTTGGGGTTGGGACAGCAGAACACTGAAGCCTTCTTT. V gene TRBV5-1 combines with J gene TRBJ1-1; 7 bases fit TRBD1. The CDR3 extends over 16 amino acids. The V gene's germline CDR1 is SGHRS and CDR2 YFSETQ.

This clone was counted ten times or more. The V gene is TRBV4-2, the J gene TRBJ2-7; possibly TRBD2 for D (7 bases). Germline CDR1 is LGHNA and CDR2 is YNFKEQ. There are 16 residues in the CDR3. V was pared by 1 base and J by 3 bases, with 16 bases between. The CDR3 coding sequence is TGTGCCAGCAGCCAAGGTGGGGGCGCGGGGGACTACGAGCAGTACTTC. Its protein product is CASSQGGGAGDYEQYF.

CDR3 loop: CASSNLGRPQHF. The CDR3 DNA is TGTGCCAGCTCCAACCTCGGGAGGCCCCAGCATTTT. The chain recombines TRBV18 with TRBJ1-5; unclear D gene. Germline V gives CDR1 KGHSH, CDR2 LQKENI. The CDR3 is made up of 12 amino acids. The germline V and J ends were trimmed by 6 bases and 9 bases, with 12 bases remaining between them.

This clone was observed many times. V gene TRBV5-5 combines with J gene TRBJ2-5; D not resolved. Deletions cut 4 bases from V and 0 bases from J, with 7 bases between. Germline CDR1 SGHKS, CDR2 YYEKEE (reference sequence). CDR3 length: 13 amino acids. The CDR3 DNA is TGTGCCAGCAGCAGGTGGGACCAAGAGACCCAGTACTTC. Its translation is CASSRWDQETQYF.

The chain has TRBV7-2 and TRBJ1-3; unclear D gene. There are 12 residues in the CDR3. The V and J ends lost 1 base and 11 bases respectively, with 9 bases between them. Germline V gene sequence: CDR1 SGHTA, CDR2 FQGNSA. The CDR3 protein is CASSLVGRSIYF. CDR3 sequence (DNA): TGTGCCAGCAGCTTAGTTGGCAGGTCCATATATTTT.

This clone was detected ten times or more. The chain carries TRBV2 and TRBJ2-7, with TRBD2 matching over 7 bases. The CDR3 totals 13 residues. The trim removed 7 bases at V and 3 bases at J, leaving 6 bases unmatched. Looked up from germline, CDR1 is SNHLY and CDR2 is FYNNEI. The CDR3 coding sequence is TGTGCCAGCACGACTTCTAGCGGCTACGAGCAGTACTTC. Residues: CASTTSSGYEQYF.

This clone was recorded many times. The chain joins TRBV15 to TRBJ1-5; D may be TRBD1 (5 bases). The CDR3 covers 17 residues. The V gene lost 1 base and the J gene lost 4 bases, with 17 bases spanning the gap. Per germline, CDR1 LNHNV and CDR2 YYDKDF (reference sequence). The CDR3 coding sequence is TGTGCCACCAGCAGAGGCTTGGGGGAGGCTGGGAATCAGCCCCAGCATTTT. Translation gives CATSRGLGEAGNQPQHF.

This clone came up many times. The chain couples TRBV5-1 to TRBJ2-3, with a weak D call TRBD2 (5 bases). Germline V lookup: CDR1 SGHRS, CDR2 YFSETQ. V lost 6 bases and J 0 bases, leaving 11 bases between the germline ends. The CDR3 covers 14 residues. CDR3 protein: CASNPTGSTDTQYF. The CDR3 region has the DNA TGCGCCAGCAACCCGACGGGGAGCACAGATACGCAGTATTTT. The complete variable domain, with remaining parts taken from reference TRBV5-1 and TRBJ2-3, reads KAGVTQTPRYLIKTRGQQVTLSCSPISGHRSVSWYQQTPGQGLQFLFEYFSETQRNKGNFPGRFSGRQFSNSRSEMNVSTLELGDSALYLCASNPTGSTDTQYFGPGTRLTVL.

This clone was recorded at least ten times. CDR3 sequence reads: CASSLIGTGVTDTQYF. CDR3 coding DNA: TGTGCCAGCAGTTTAATCGGGACAGGGGTCACAGATACGCAGTATTTT. The chain combines TRBV28 with TRBJ2-3, with 10 bases matching TRBD1. CDR1 MDHEN and CDR2 SYDVKM come from the germline V gene. V was clipped by 2 bases and J by 2 bases; unmatched bases: 4. CDR3 length: 16 residues.

There are many counts of this clone. The J gene is TRBJ2-3, the V gene TRBV7-2; TRBD2 matches 9 bases. Germline CDR1 is SGHTA and CDR2 is FQGNSA. The ends lost 1 base at V and 1 base at J; junction bases unmatched: 3. This CDR3 contains 16 residues. The CDR3 bases are TGTGCCAGCAGCTTAGGAAGACTAGCGGGCACAGATACGCAGTATTTT. It is translated as CASSLGRLAGTDTQYF.

In this sample, this clone turned up many times. The CDR3 sequence is CASSPGTQAYEQYF. The CDR3 DNA reads TGTGCCAGCTCTCCCGGGACCCAAGCCTACGAGCAGTACTTC. This sequence joins TRBV18 and TRBJ2-7; D could derive from TRBD1 or TRBD2 (5 bases each). V was shortened by 6 bases and J by 2 bases, with 14 bases between the two germline ends. The CDR3 consists of 14 residues. Germline V lookup: CDR1 KGHSH, CDR2 LQKENI.

The sample holds a few counts of this clone. This may come from a read error, since a much larger clone is one base off. Other nucleotide sequences in the sample specify the same CDR3. This chain uses TRBV25-1 with TRBJ1-1; D is uncertain. The germline gives CDR1 MGHDK, CDR2 SYGVNS. CDR3 length: 13 amino acids. CDR3 in amino acids: CASSLPGFTEAFF. CDR3 DNA: TGTGCCAGCAGTCTACCAGGTTTCACTGAAGCTTTCTTC.

Regarding this clone: This may stem from a read error, because a much larger clone lies one nucleotide away. Other nucleotide sequences from this sample produce the same CDR3. J is TRBJ1-6 and V is TRBV27; D is undetermined. Germline V lookup: CDR1 MNHEY, CDR2 SMNVEV (reference sequence). This CDR3 has 13 amino acids. For the CDR3, the DNA is TGTGCCAGCAGTTTATCGGCAAATTCACCGCTCCACTTT. Protein: CASSLSANSPLHF.

At least ten counts were recorded for this clone. The CDR3 DNA is TGTGCCAGATCCGGGACAGGGCTAGACTATGGCTACACCTTC. This gives the protein CARSGTGLDYGYTF. The V and J genes are TRBV2 and TRBJ1-2, with TRBD1 identical over 9 bases. The ends lost 9 bases at V and 3 bases at J; junction bases unmatched: 8. The CDR3 covers 14 residues. Germline V gives CDR1 SNHLY, CDR2 FYNNEI.

This chain links TRBV7-2 with TRBJ2-7; D is ambiguous. CDR1 and CDR2 from the germline V gene are SGHTA and FQGNSA. V lost 3 bases and J 2 bases, leaving 11 bases between the germline ends. The CDR3 has 14 residues. CDR3 region: CASSLRQAPYEQYF. The CDR3 DNA sequence: TGTGCCAGCAGCTTGCGTCAGGCGCCCTACGAGCAGTACTTC.

This sequence joins TRBV5-5 and TRBJ2-2; 10 bases are a match to TRBD1. This CDR3 contains 16 residues. J lost 6 bases, V lost 2 bases, and 7 bases had no gene match. Germline V gene data show CDR1 as SGHKS and CDR2 as YYEKEE (reference sequence). The CDR3 DNA reads TGTGCCAGCAGCTTTAGCGGGACAGGGGTATCCGGGGAGCTGTTTTTT. Translated: CASSFSGTGVSGELFF.

This clone was seen a few times. The gene calls are TRBV12-3 or TRBV12-4 and TRBJ2-3; TRBD2 agrees at 9 bases. The CDR3 sequence is 16 residues long. V was pared by 5 bases and J by 5 bases, with 11 bases of the junction left unmatched. Here the CDR3 DNA reads TGTGCCAGCAGTCAACCTCTAGCGGGACAAGGAGATACGCAGTATTTT. The encoded protein is CASSQPLAGQGDTQYF.

This clone was seen repeatedly, ten times or more. The rearrangement links TRBV12-3 or TRBV12-4 to TRBJ1-1; D is undetermined. Between the trimmed V and J ends, which lost 3 bases and 6 bases, there was a span of 11 bases. This CDR3 region has 13 residues. CDR3 bases: TGTGCCAGCAGTTTCGCTCAATTGGCTGAAGCTTTCTTT. It translates to CASSFAQLAEAFF.

This clone was seen many times. Other DNA variants within this sample encode the same CDR3. As DNA, the CDR3 is TGTGCCAGCAGCCCAGAGGGACAATGGGACACTGAAGCTTTCTTT. This codes for CASSPEGQWDTEAFF. The chain is built from TRBV7-3 and TRBJ1-1; TRBD1 might be the D (6 bases). V was clipped by 5 bases and J by 3 bases, with 16 bases between them. Germline V lookup: CDR1 SGHTA, CDR2 FQGTGA. The CDR3 length is 15 residues.

In its sample, this clone was seen many times. The chain uses TRBV19 and TRBJ1-2; D not certain. Looked up from germline, CDR1 is LNHDA and CDR2 is SQIVND (reference sequence). V gave up 0 bases and J gave up 7 bases, with 9 bases separating them. The CDR3 loop spans 13 amino acids. The CDR3 DNA sequence: TGTGCCAGTAGTATAGAGGGTCGTCGTGGCTACACCTTC. It specifies CASSIEGRRGYTF. The full variable domain, with the rest looked up from reference TRBV19 and TRBJ1-2, is DGGITQSPKYLFRKEGQNVTLSCEQNLNHDAMYWYRQDPGQGLRLIYYSQIVNDFQKGDIAEGYSVSREKKESFPLTVTSAQKNPTAFYLCASSIEGRRGYTFGSGTRLTVV.